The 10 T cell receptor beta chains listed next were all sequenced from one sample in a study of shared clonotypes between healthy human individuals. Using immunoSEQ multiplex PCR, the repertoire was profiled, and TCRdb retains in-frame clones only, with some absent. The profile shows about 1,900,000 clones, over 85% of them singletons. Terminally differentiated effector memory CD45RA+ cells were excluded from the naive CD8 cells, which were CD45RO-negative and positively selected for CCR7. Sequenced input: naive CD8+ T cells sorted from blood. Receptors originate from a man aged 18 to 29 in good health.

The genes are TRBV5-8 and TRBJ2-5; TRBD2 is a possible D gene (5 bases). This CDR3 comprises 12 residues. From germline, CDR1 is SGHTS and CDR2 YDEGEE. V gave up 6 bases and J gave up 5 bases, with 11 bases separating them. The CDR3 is CASNWTRETQYF. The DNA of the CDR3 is TGTGCCAGCAATTGGACTCGGGAGACCCAGTACTTC.

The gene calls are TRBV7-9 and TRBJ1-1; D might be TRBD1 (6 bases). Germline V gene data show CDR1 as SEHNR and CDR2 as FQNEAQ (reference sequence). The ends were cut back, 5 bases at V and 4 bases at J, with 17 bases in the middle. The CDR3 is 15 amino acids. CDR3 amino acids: CASSQSQGRVTEAFF. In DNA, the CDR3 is TGTGCCAGCAGCCAGTCCCAGGGGAGGGTCACTGAAGCTTTCTTT.

This chain's CDR3 is CASSEIGYTEAFF. CDR3 nucleotide sequence: TGTGCCAGCAGCGAAATCGGTTACACTGAAGCTTTCTTT. This rearrangement joins TRBV9 to TRBJ1-1; no definite D call. The germline V gene encodes CDR1 SGDLS and CDR2 YYNGEE. Trimming took off 3 bases at V and 3 bases at J, with 9 bases between the two ends. The CDR3 runs 13 residues.

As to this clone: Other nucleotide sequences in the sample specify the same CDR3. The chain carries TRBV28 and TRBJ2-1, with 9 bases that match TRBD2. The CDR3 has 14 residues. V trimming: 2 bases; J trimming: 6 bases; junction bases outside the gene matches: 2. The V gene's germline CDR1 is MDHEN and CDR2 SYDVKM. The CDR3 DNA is TGTGCCAGCAGTTTAGCGGGGGGGCCCAATGAGCAGTTCTTC. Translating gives CASSLAGGPNEQFF.

The chain's CDR3 is CASSKRRADNYGYTF. In DNA, the CDR3 is TGTGCCAGCAGCAAAAGGAGGGCGGATAACTATGGCTACACCTTC. The chain uses TRBV6-1 and TRBJ1-2, with unresolved D. V lost 6 bases to trimming and J lost 1 base, with 15 bases between them. Germline-derived CDR1 and CDR2 are MNHNS and SASEGT. The CDR3 spans 15 residues.

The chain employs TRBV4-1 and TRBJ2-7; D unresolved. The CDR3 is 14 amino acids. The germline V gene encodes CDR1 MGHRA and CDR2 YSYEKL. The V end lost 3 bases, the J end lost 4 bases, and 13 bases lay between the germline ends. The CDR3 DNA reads TGCGCCAGCAGCCAGCTATCGGAAGGTTACGAGCAGTACTTC. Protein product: CASSQLSEGYEQYF.

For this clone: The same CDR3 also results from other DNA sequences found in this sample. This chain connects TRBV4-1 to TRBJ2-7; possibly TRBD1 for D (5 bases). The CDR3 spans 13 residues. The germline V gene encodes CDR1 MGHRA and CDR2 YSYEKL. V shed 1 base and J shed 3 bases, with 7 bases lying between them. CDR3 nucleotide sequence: TGCGCCAGCAGCCAAGGACAGCTCTACGAGCAGTACTTC. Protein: CASSQGQLYEQYF.

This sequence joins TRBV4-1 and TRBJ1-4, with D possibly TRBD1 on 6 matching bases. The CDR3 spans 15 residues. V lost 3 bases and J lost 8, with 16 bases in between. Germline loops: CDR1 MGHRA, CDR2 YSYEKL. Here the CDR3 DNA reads TGCGCCAGCAGCCATCAGGGGCAAGAGGAAGAAAAACTGTTTTTT. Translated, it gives CASSHQGQEEEKLFF.

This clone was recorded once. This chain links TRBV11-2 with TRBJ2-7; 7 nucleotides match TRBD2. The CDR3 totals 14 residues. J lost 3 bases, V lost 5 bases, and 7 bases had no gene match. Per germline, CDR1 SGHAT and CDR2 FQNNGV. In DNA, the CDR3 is TGTGCCAGCAGCCACCGGGACTACTTCTACGAGCAGTACTTC. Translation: CASSHRDYFYEQYF. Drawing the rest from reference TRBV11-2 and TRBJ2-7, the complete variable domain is EAGVAQSPRYKIIEKRQSVAFWCNPISGHATLYWYQQILGQGPKLLIQFQNNGVVDDSQLPKDRFSAERLKGVDSTLKIQPAKLEDSAVYLCASSHRDYFYEQYFGPGTRLTVT.

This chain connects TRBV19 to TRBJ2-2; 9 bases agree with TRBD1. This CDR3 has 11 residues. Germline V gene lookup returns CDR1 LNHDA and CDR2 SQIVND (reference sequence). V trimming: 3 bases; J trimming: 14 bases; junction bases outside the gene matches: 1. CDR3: CASSMGQGLFF. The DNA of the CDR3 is TGTGCCAGTAGTATGGGACAGGGACTGTTTTTT.